The rows below give T cell receptor beta chains drawn from one sample of a study of Ad26.COV2.S vaccination and SARS-CoV-2 variants. This table comes from immunoSEQ multiplex PCR, and its TCRdb copy is limited to in-frame clones, with some not included. The profile shows about 680,000 clones, around 89% of them singletons. The sample consisted of peripheral blood, taken in a trial of Ad26.COV2.S vaccine versus placebo. The receptors originated from a person between 18 and 65 years old who received the Ad26.COV2.S COVID-19 vaccine or a placebo. CDR3s include the opening cysteine and the closing phenylalanine or tryptophan. A D gene is named only where the DNA matches it firmly. The size of a clone is reported for some rows only, either as once, few or many, or as a class for expanded clones.

cdr3_length j_call clone_size v_call d_call cdr3_aa cdr3_nt
14 TRBJ2-3 NA TRBV6-5 NA CASRPRVLTDTQYF TGTGCCAGCAGACCTAGGGTTCTCACAGATACGCAGTATTTT
13 TRBJ2-7 NA TRBV19 NA CASASGTTYEQYF TGTGCCAGCGCATCCGGGACCACCTACGAGCAGTACTTC
15 TRBJ2-7 NA TRBV18 NA CASSPGPGLPYEQYF TGTGCCAGCTCACCCGGGCCGGGACTGCCTTACGAGCAGTACTTC
16 TRBJ2-2 once TRBV19 TRBD2 CASTITSGSGTGELFF TGTGCCAGTACCATCACTAGCGGGAGTGGTACCGGGGAGCTGTTTTTT
12 TRBJ2-5 once TRBV10-3 NA CAISDPTRTQYF TGTGCCATCAGTGACCCCACCAGGACCCAGTACTTC
11 TRBJ1-2 NA TRBV12-3/TRBV12-4 NA CASSFRDRYTF TGTGCCAGCAGTTTTCGGGACCGCTACACCTTC
14 TRBJ1-4 NA TRBV4-3 NA CASRRRATNEKLFF TGCGCCAGCAGGAGAAGAGCAACTAATGAAAAACTGTTTTTT
19 TRBJ1-3 NA TRBV5-6 TRBD1 CASSLMTGGDLSSGNTIYF TGTGCCAGCAGCTTGATGACAGGGGGCGACCTTAGCTCTGGAAACACCATATATTTT
13 TRBJ1-5 NA TRBV7-2 TRBD1 CASSPGGDQPQHF TGTGCCAGCAGCCCAGGGGGTGATCAGCCCCAGCATTTT
14 TRBJ1-3 NA TRBV7-2 TRBD1 CASSIGTVGNTIYF TGTGCCAGCAGCATCGGGACAGTTGGAAACACCATATATTTT
15 TRBJ2-2 NA TRBV6-6 NA CASSYSGSQVGELFF TGTGCCAGCAGTTACTCGGGGAGTCAAGTCGGGGAGCTGTTTTTT
13 TRBJ2-1 NA TRBV15 NA CATSQRSGNEQFF TGTGCCACCAGCCAGAGGTCAGGGAATGAGCAGTTCTTC
13 TRBJ2-7 NA TRBV19 NA CASSRDGPYEQYF TGTGCCAGTAGTAGGGACGGCCCCTACGAGCAGTACTTC
14 TRBJ2-2 NA TRBV6-5 NA CASSYSLGNGELFF TGTGCCAGCAGTTACTCGCTGGGGAACGGGGAGCTGTTTTTT
13 TRBJ1-2 once TRBV7-9 TRBD1 CASRRQGEGGYTF TGTGCCAGCAGACGACAGGGGGAGGGTGGCTACACCTTC
14 TRBJ1-6 NA TRBV6-6 TRBD1 CASSNGQGRSPLHF TGTGCCAGCAGTAACGGACAGGGGAGGTCACCCCTCCACTTT
14 TRBJ1-5 NA TRBV2 NA CASSVWSPNQPQHF TGTGCCAGCAGTGTCTGGAGCCCCAATCAGCCCCAGCATTTT
13 TRBJ1-1 NA TRBV3-1/TRBV3-2 NA CASSQVPGSEAFF TGTGCCAGCAGCCAAGTCCCCGGGTCTGAAGCTTTCTTT
11 TRBJ1-2 NA TRBV3-1/TRBV3-2 NA CASSQSYGYTF TGTGCCAGCAGCCAATCATATGGCTACACCTTC
17 TRBJ2-3 NA TRBV21-1 NA CASNPGLAGFYTDTQYF TGTGCCAGCAACCCCGGGCTAGCGGGGTTTTACACAGATACGCAGTATTTT
12 TRBJ2-3 once TRBV29-1 NA CSVDLGRNTQYF TGCAGCGTTGACCTTGGGCGGAATACGCAGTATTTT
15 TRBJ1-6 few TRBV6-2/TRBV6-3 TRBD1 CASSPLRTGNSPLHF TGTGCCAGCAGTCCCCTCCGGACAGGGAATTCACCCCTCCACTTT
14 TRBJ2-5 few TRBV10-3 TRBD2 CAISPGGAQETQYF TGTGCCATCAGCCCGGGGGGGGCCCAAGAGACCCAGTACTTC
13 TRBJ1-6 NA TRBV3-1/TRBV3-2 NA CASSQAEGSPLHF TGTGCCAGCAGCCAAGCGGAGGGTTCACCCCTCCACTTT
18 TRBJ2-6 NA TRBV5-1 NA CASSLDGQALSGANVLTF TGCGCCAGCAGCTTAGATGGGCAGGCGCTCTCTGGGGCCAACGTCCTGACTTTC
15 TRBJ2-3 once TRBV9 NA CASSPRDVRGDTQYF TGTGCCAGCAGCCCTAGGGATGTCCGTGGAGATACGCAGTATTTT
14 TRBJ2-7 NA TRBV27 NA CASRRRQLTYEQYF TGTGCCAGCAGACGTCGACAGTTGACCTACGAGCAGTACTTC